The 23 T cell receptor beta chains below all came from one sample that was sequenced in a study of T cell responses to AZD1222 COVID-19 vaccine. Clones were sequenced by immunoSEQ multiplex PCR, and TCRdb holds only the in-frame ones, with some missing. The data contain roughly 180,000 clones, about 94% of them seen just once; the ten biggest clones take up 7% to 9.5%. Sequencing used peripheral blood, obtained on day 0 of AZD1222 vaccination. The receptors stem from an adult in good health.

The CDR3 is CASSPNLAGGPRNEQFF. The CDR3 nucleotides read TGTGCCAGCAGTCCAAACCTAGCGGGAGGGCCTAGGAATGAGCAGTTCTTC. The chain links TRBV6-2 or TRBV6-3 to TRBJ2-1, with TRBD2 identical over 12 bases. The trim removed 5 bases at V and 7 bases at J, leaving 12 bases unmatched. CDR1 is MNHEY and CDR2 is SVGEGT in the germline V gene. There are 17 residues in the CDR3.

This chain joins TRBV30 and TRBJ2-1; 11 nucleotides line up with TRBD2. From germline, CDR1 is GTSNPN and CDR2 SVGIG (reference sequence). After removal of 2 bases from V and 7 bases from J, the junction contained 4 bases not matched to a gene. The CDR3 has 14 residues. The CDR3 is CAWSRASGRNEQFF. The CDR3 DNA follows: TGTGCCTGGAGTAGGGCTAGCGGGAGGAATGAGCAGTTCTTC.

The chain joins TRBV24-1 to TRBJ1-4; no clear D. CDR3 length equals 15 residues. The ends were cut back, 2 bases at V and 7 bases at J, with 13 bases in the middle. Germline-derived CDR1 and CDR2 are KGHDR and SFDVKD. CDR3 nucleotides: TGTGCCACCAGTGATTCCCGTCCGGAGGGTGAAAAACTGTTTTTT. Encoded protein: CATSDSRPEGEKLFF.

V and J are TRBV19 and TRBJ1-1; D perhaps matches TRBD1 (5 bases). Germline CDR1 LNHDA, CDR2 SQIVND (reference sequence). This CDR3 has 16 residues. Trimming left V 3 bases short and J 4 bases short, with 18 bases between. The CDR3 coding sequence is TGTGCCAGTAGTATCGGGGCTATCCGAATGAGCACTGAAGCTTTCTTT. This gives the protein CASSIGAIRMSTEAFF.

This sequence joins TRBV9 and TRBJ2-2, with 12 positions matching TRBD2. This CDR3 region has 18 residues. The V gene's germline CDR1 is SGDLS and CDR2 YYNGEE. J lost 3 bases, V lost 1 base, and 7 bases had no gene match. CDR3 loop: CASSVTASGRAHTGELFF. CDR3 DNA sequence: TGTGCCAGCAGCGTAACAGCTAGCGGGAGGGCCCACACCGGGGAGCTGTTTTTT.

V is TRBV6-2 or TRBV6-3 and J is TRBJ2-7; D tentatively reads TRBD1 or TRBD2 (5 bases each). The CDR3 covers 14 residues. In germline, CDR1 is MNHEY, CDR2 SVGEGT. V was shortened by 6 bases and J by 2 bases, with 14 bases between the two germline ends. The CDR3 protein is CASSPGTVTYEQYF. The CDR3 DNA sequence: TGTGCCAGCAGCCCCGGGACGGTGACCTACGAGCAGTACTTC.

This chain links TRBV9 with TRBJ2-1; TRBD2 is a possible D gene (5 bases). Germline-derived CDR1 and CDR2 are SGDLS and YYNGEE. This CDR3 is built from 18 residues. Between the trimmed V and J ends, which lost 3 bases and 4 bases, there was a span of 23 bases. Written as DNA, the CDR3 is TGTGCCAGCAGCGAAACCCCCTCAACTAGTGGGGAATACAATGAGCAGTTCTTC. Amino acids: CASSETPSTSGEYNEQFF.

This clone was counted once. The chain couples TRBV12-5 to TRBJ2-1, with 9 bases matching TRBD2. The CDR3 runs to 17 residues. From germline, CDR1 is LGHNT and CDR2 FRNRAP. V was clipped by 2 bases and J by 7 bases; unmatched bases: 12. The CDR3, as DNA: TGTGCTAGTGGTTTGCCCACGGGGGCGGGAGGGCCTAATGAGCAGTTCTTC. Amino acids: CASGLPTGAGGPNEQFF.

The rearrangement links TRBV5-1 to TRBJ1-1, with D perhaps TRBD1 (5 bases). The CDR3 is 16 amino acids. The germline V gene has CDR1 SGHRS and CDR2 YFSETQ. V was trimmed by 4 bases and J by 4 bases, leaving 20 bases between them. The CDR3 DNA sequence: TGCGCCAGCAGCGGGGACCCCACCTCGCAGGGCACTGAAGCTTTCTTT. Protein product: CASSGDPTSQGTEAFF.

The gene calls are TRBV13 and TRBJ2-1; 10 positions agree with TRBD2. Germline-derived CDR1 and CDR2 are PRHDT and FYEKMQ (reference sequence). Losses at the gene ends were 5 bases for V and 8 bases for J; bases not matched to a gene: 6. This CDR3 has 14 residues. DNA for the CDR3: TGTGCCAGCAGCCCGCGGACTAGCGGCCATGAGCAGTTCTTC. The encoded protein is CASSPRTSGHEQFF.

This clone came up once. The genes are TRBV28 and TRBJ2-2; D remains ambiguous. The germline V and J ends were trimmed by 7 bases and 6 bases, with 12 bases remaining between them. Germline assignment: CDR1 MDHEN and CDR2 SYDVKM. CDR3 length: 13 amino acids. The CDR3 sequence is CASIPLGSGELFF. CDR3 sequence (DNA): TGTGCCAGCATTCCCCTAGGGTCCGGGGAGCTGTTTTTT.

The chain combines TRBV6-5 with TRBJ2-5, with D tentatively TRBD2 (6 bases). The germline gives CDR1 MNHEY, CDR2 SVGAGI. The CDR3 is made up of 14 amino acids. The ends were cut back, 4 bases at V and 5 bases at J, with 14 bases in the middle. CDR3 sequence: CASSSTGSSETQYF. Written as DNA, the CDR3 is TGTGCCAGCAGTTCCACCGGGAGTTCGGAGACCCAGTACTTC.

The V gene is TRBV27, the J gene TRBJ1-4; possible D gene TRBD1, 5 bases. The CDR3 sequence is 14 residues long. CDR1 is MNHEY, CDR2 SMNVEV, per germline (reference sequence). The V and J ends lost 8 bases and 7 bases respectively, with 17 bases between them. CDR3 sequence: CASGYQGPSEKLFF. The CDR3 nucleotides are TGTGCCAGCGGATATCAGGGTCCAAGTGAAAAACTGTTTTTT.

This chain uses TRBV9 with TRBJ1-4; D call uncertain. V gave up 3 bases and J gave up 0 bases, with 18 bases separating them. This CDR3 has 18 amino acids. Germline V CDR1 and CDR2: SGDLS, YYNGEE. CDR3 amino acids: CASSAPPAARSTNEKLFF. CDR3 coding DNA: TGTGCCAGCAGCGCCCCCCCCGCCGCCCGTTCAACTAATGAAAAACTGTTTTTT.

V is TRBV27 and J is TRBJ2-7; weak D call: TRBD1 (6 bases). The V gene lost 7 bases and the J gene lost 12 bases, with 19 bases spanning the gap. Germline loops: CDR1 MNHEY, CDR2 SMNVEV (reference sequence). CDR3 length: 12 residues. The CDR3 reads CASTPGHGKWYF. CDR3 nucleotide sequence: TGTGCCAGCACACCGGGACATGGAAAGTGGTACTTC.

The J gene is TRBJ2-7, the V gene TRBV11-2; no firm D call. The CDR3 is 12 residues long. Deletions cut 4 bases from V and 0 bases from J, with 4 bases between. CDR1 and CDR2 from the germline V gene are SGHAT and FQNNGV. Here the CDR3 reads CASSSSSYEQYF. The DNA of the CDR3 is TGTGCCAGCAGCTCAAGCTCCTACGAGCAGTACTTC.

The chain uses TRBV29-1 and TRBJ2-7, with no clear D. Trimming removed 3 bases from V and 2 bases from J, with 14 bases in between. The CDR3 has 14 amino acids. Germline V gene lookup returns CDR1 SQVTM and CDR2 ANQGSEA. CDR3 DNA: TGCAGCGTTGAGGGCGTGGGCGAGACCTACGAGCAGTACTTC. Protein: CSVEGVGETYEQYF.

V gene TRBV6-2 or TRBV6-3 combines with J gene TRBJ1-1; D is ambiguous. Germline CDR1 MNHEY, CDR2 SVGEGT. This CDR3 region has 15 residues. V was pared by 2 bases and J by 7 bases, with 17 bases between. CDR3 residues: CASSYLPGNSLEAFF. The CDR3 bases are TGTGCCAGCAGTTACCTTCCGGGAAACTCCCTTGAAGCTTTCTTT.

The genes are TRBV6-6 and TRBJ1-1, with TRBD1 identical over 9 bases. Germline lookup yields CDR1 MNHNY and CDR2 SVGAGI (reference sequence). J gave up 6 bases and V 6 bases, and 11 bases lay outside the gene matches. CDR3 length: 15 amino acids. The CDR3 bases are TGTGCCAGCAGCAAGATTACAGGGGGCGGATCTGAAGCTTTCTTT. Protein product: CASSKITGGGSEAFF.

This chain links TRBV4-1 with TRBJ2-7, with D possibly being TRBD2 (6 bases). Germline V CDR1 and CDR2: MGHRA, YSYEKL. The CDR3 covers 16 residues. V was trimmed by 0 bases and J by 2 bases, leaving 14 bases between them. CDR3 residues: CASSQELASDTYEQYF. CDR3 DNA sequence: TGCGCCAGCAGCCAAGAACTGGCTAGCGATACCTACGAGCAGTACTTC.

The chain combines TRBV27 with TRBJ1-5; tentative D call: TRBD1 (5 bases). Germline CDR1 MNHEY, CDR2 SMNVEV (reference sequence). The V gene lost 3 bases and the J gene lost 0 bases, with 9 bases spanning the gap. This CDR3 has 15 amino acids. The CDR3 nucleotides read TGTGCCAGCAGTTTGGGGGGAGCTAGCAATCAGCCCCAGCATTTT. Translating it yields CASSLGGASNQPQHF.

V and J are TRBV30 and TRBJ1-5, with D hard to call. V was cut by 5 bases and J by 4 bases, with 15 bases left in between. CDR1 and CDR2 from the germline V gene are GTSNPN and SVGIG (reference sequence). CDR3 length equals 14 residues. CDR3 coding DNA: TGTGCCTGGCAAAGCGGGCCTCAAAATCAGCCCCAGCATTTT. Its translation is CAWQSGPQNQPQHF.

Written as DNA, the CDR3 is TGTGCCAGCAGCCGAGGGACAGGAGGTGGGGGCCGGGAAAAACTGTTTTTT. Amino acid sequence: CASSRGTGGGGREKLFF. The rearrangement uses TRBV7-8 and TRBJ1-4; 8 nucleotides line up with TRBD1. This CDR3 is 17 amino acids long. The germline V gene encodes CDR1 SGHVS and CDR2 FQNEAQ. V dropped 5 bases and J dropped 8; count of bases not matched to a gene: 16.